The sequence of this TCR beta chain was determined in a study of T cells in Graves' hyperthyroidism and ophthalmopathy. In its sample, this clonotype was seen many times. The CDR3 spans 14 residues. Germline V gives CDR1 DFQATT, CDR2 SNEGSKA (reference sequence). The ends lost 2 bases at V and 4 bases at J; junction bases unmatched: 8. Uncontrolled infection, other autoimmune disease, pregnancy or lactation barred patients from enrollment. Blood was sampled at initial diagnosis of hyperthyroidism, prior to onset of any ophthalmopathy symptoms. Amplified TCR beta CDR3 regions came from RNA transcripts. The HTBI primer set served for first-round RT-PCR of the TCR CDR3. TCRdb re-called the multiplex PCR reads through MiXCR, storing one row per CDR3 protein. The data contain fewer than 450,000 distinct CDR3 sequences, roughly 15% of them singletons.

What was sequenced was blood. The rearrangement joins TRBV20-1 to TRBJ2-7; TRBD2 agrees at 7 bases. This TCR was sampled from a woman aged 25 to 39 with Graves' hyperthyroidism that later progressed to Graves' ophthalmopathy. The CDR3 loop is CSARWLGEGYEQYF. The CDR3 DNA follows: TGCAGTGCTAGATGGTTGGGGGAGGGATACGAGCAGTACTTC.